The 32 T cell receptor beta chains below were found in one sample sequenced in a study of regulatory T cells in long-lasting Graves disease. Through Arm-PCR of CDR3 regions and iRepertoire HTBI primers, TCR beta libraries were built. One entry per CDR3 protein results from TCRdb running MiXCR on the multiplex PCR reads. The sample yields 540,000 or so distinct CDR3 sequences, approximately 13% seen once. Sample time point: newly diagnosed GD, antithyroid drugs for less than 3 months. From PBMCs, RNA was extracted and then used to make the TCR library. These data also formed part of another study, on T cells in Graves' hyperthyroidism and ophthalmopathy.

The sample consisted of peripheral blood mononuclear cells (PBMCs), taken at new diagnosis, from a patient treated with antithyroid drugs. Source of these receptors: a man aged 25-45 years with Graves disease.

The CDR3, as DNA: TGTGCCAGCAGCCAAGATCTTGGTGGTGAGCAGTTCTTC. This translates into CASSQDLGGEQFF. J is TRBJ2-1 and V is TRBV3-1; D not certain. Germline values: CDR1 LGHDT, CDR2 YNNKEL (reference sequence). Trimming pared 0 bases from V and 9 bases from J, leaving 9 bases between. CDR3 size: 13 residues.

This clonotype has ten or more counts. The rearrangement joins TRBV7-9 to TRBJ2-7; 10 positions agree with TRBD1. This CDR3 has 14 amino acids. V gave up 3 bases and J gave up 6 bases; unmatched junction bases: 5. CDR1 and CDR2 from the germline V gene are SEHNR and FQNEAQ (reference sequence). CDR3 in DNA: TGTGCCAGCAGCTTCCTCTGGACAGGGGGCGAGCAGTACTTC. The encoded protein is CASSFLWTGGEQYF. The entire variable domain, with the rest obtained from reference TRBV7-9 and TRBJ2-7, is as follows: DTGVSQNPRHKITKRGQNVTFRCDPISEHNRLYWYRQTLGQGPEFLTYFQNEAQLEKSRLLSDRFSAERPKGSFSTLEIQRTEQGDSAMYLCASSFLWTGGEQYFGPGTRLTVT.

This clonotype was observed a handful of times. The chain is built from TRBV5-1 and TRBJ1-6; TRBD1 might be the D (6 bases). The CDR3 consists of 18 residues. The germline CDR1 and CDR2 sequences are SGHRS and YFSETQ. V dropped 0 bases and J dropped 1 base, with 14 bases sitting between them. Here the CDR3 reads CASSLGGAGGSYNSPLHF. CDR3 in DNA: TGCGCCAGCAGCTTGGGGGGGGCCGGAGGATCCTATAATTCACCCCTCCACTTT.

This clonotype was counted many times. As DNA, the CDR3 is TGCAGCGTTGTCGAGTTTTCCTCAAACACTGAAGCTTTCTTT. It specifies CSVVEFSSNTEAFF. V gene TRBV29-1 combines with J gene TRBJ1-1; D remains ambiguous. V dropped 4 bases and J dropped 2 bases, with 14 bases sitting between them. Germline V gives CDR1 SQVTM, CDR2 ANQGSEA. The CDR3 spans 14 residues. The full variable domain, with the rest looked up from reference TRBV29-1 and TRBJ1-1, is SAVISQKPSRDICQRGTSLTIQCQVDSQVTMMFWYRQQPGQSLTLIATANQGSEATYESGFVIDKFPISRPNLTFSTLTVSNMSPEDSSIYLCSVVEFSSNTEAFFGQGTRLTVV.

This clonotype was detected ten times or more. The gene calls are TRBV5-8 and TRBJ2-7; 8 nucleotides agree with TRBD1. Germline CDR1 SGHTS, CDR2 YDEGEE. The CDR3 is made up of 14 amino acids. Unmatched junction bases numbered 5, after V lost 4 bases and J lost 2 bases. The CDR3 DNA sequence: TGTGCCAGCAGCCTACCGGACAGGGCCTACGAGCAGTACTTC. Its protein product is CASSLPDRAYEQYF.

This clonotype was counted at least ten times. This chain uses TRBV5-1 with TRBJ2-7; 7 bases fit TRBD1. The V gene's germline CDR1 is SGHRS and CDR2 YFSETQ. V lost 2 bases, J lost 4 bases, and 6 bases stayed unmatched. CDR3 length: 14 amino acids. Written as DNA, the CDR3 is TGCGCCAGCAGCTTTACTGGACAGGCTTACGAGCAGTACTTC. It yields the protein CASSFTGQAYEQYF.

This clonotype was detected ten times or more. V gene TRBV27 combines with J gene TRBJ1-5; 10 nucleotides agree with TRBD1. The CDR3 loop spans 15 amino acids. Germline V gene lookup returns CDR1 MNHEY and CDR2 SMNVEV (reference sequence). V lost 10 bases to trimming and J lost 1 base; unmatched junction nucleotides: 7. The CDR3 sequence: CATGQGRWSNQPQHF. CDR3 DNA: TGTGCCACGGGACAGGGGAGATGGAGCAATCAGCCCCAGCATTTT.

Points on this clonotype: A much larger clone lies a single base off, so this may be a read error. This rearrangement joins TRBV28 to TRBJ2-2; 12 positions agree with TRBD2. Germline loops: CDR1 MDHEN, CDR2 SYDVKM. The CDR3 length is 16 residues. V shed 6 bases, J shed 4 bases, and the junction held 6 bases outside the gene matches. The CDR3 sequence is CASRPTSGSGTGELFF. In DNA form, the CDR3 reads TGTGCCAGCAGGCCGACTAGCGGGAGCGGCACCGGGGAGCTGTTTTTT.

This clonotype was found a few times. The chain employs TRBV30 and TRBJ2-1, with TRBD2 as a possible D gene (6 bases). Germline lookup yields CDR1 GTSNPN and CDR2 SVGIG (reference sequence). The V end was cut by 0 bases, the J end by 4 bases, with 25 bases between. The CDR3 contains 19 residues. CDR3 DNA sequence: TGTGCCTGGAGTGTACCTTGGGTAATCGGCAGGAGGGCTTACAATGAGCAGTTCTTC. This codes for CAWSVPWVIGRRAYNEQFF.

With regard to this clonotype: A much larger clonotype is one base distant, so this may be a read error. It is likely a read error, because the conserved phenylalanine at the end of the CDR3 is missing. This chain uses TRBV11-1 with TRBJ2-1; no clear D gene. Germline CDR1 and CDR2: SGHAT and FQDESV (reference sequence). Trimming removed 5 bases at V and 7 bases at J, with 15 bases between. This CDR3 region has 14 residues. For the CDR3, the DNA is TGTGCCAGCAGCCGTAGAGTGGTCCTAAATGAGCAGTTCTCC. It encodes CASSRRVVLNEQFS.

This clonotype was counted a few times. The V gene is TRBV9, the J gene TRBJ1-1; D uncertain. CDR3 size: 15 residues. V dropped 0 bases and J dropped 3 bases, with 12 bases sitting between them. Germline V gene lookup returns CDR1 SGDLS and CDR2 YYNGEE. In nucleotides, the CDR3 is TGTGCCAGCAGCGTAGCACCTGCCTTCGACACTGAAGCTTTCTTT. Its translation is CASSVAPAFDTEAFF.

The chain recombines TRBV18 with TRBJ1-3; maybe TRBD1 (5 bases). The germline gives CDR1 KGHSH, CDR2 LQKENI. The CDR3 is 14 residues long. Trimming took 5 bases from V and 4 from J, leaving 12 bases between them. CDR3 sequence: CASSSQGAGNTIYF. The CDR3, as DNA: TGTGCCAGCTCATCTCAGGGAGCAGGAAACACCATATATTTT.

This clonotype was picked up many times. The CDR3 nucleotides are TGTGCCAGCAGTGTGTCACCCATGGCGGAGACCCAGTACTTC. This gives the protein CASSVSPMAETQYF. The chain employs TRBV2 and TRBJ2-5; D not resolved. This CDR3 spans 14 amino acids. Germline CDR1 is SNHLY and CDR2 is FYNNEI. V shed 4 bases and J shed 5 bases, with 14 bases lying between them.

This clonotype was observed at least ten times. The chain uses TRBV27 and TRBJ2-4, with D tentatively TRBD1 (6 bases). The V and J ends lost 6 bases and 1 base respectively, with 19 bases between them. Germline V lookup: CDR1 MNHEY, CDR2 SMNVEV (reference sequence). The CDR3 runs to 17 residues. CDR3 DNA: TGTGCCAGCAGCCCTTCCCAGGGGCGGCGGGCCAAAAACATTCAGTACTTC. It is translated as CASSPSQGRRAKNIQYF.

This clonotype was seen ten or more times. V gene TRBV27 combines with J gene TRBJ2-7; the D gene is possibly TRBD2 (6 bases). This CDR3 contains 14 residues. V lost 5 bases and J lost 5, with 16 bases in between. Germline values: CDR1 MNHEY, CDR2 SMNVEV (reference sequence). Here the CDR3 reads CASSRRTGEDEQYF. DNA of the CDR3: TGTGCCAGCAGTAGGCGGACGGGGGAGGACGAGCAGTACTTC.

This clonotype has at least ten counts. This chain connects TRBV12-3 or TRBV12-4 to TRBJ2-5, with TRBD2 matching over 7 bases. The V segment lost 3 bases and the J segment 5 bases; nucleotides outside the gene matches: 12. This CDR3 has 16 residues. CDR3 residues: CASSFPRDYSTETQYF. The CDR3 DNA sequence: TGTGCCAGCAGTTTCCCCCGGGACTACTCCACCGAGACCCAGTACTTC.

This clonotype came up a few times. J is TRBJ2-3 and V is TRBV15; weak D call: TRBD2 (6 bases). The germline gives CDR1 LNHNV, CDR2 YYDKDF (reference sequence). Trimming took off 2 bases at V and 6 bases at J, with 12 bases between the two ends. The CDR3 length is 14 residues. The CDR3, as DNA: TGTGCCACCAGCAGATGGGAGGAGGGGGATACGCAGTATTTT. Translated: CATSRWEEGDTQYF.

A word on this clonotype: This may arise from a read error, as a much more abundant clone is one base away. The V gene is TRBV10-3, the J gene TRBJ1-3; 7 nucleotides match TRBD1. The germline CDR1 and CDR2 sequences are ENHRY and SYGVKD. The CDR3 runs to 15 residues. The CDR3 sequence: CAISENRGAGSTIYF. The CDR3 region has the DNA TGTGCCATCAGCGAGAACAGGGGAGCTGGAAGCACCATATATTTT.

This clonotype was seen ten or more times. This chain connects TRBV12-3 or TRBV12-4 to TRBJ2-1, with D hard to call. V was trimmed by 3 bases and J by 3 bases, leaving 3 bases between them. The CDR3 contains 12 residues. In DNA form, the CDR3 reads TGTGCCAGCAGTTTTTTCTACAATGAGCAGTTCTTC. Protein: CASSFFYNEQFF.

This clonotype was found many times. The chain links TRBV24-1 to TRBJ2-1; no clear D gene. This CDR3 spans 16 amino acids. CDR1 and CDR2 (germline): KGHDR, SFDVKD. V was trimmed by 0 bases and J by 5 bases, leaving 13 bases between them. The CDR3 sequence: CATSDLDTPTHNEQFF. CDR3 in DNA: TGTGCCACCAGTGATTTGGACACGCCGACGCACAATGAGCAGTTCTTC.

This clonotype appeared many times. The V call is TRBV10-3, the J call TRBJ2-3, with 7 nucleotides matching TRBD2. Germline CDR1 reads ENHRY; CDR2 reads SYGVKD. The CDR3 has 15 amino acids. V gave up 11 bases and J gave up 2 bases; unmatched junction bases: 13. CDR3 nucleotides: TGTGCCGTCTTGGCTAGCGGAGAGAACACAGATACGCAGTATTTT. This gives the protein CAVLASGENTDTQYF.

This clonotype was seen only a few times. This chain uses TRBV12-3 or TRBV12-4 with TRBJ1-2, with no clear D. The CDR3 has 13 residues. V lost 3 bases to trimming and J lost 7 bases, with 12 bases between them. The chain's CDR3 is CASSFGPAGGYTF. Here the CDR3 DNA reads TGTGCCAGCAGTTTTGGCCCGGCGGGTGGCTACACCTTC.

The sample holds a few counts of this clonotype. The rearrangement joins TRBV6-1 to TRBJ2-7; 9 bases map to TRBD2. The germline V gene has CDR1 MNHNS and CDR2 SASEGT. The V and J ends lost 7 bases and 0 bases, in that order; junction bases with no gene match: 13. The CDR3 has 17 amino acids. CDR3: CASKRDSGSMSSYEQYF. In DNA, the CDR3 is TGTGCCAGCAAAAGAGATAGCGGGAGTATGAGCTCCTACGAGCAGTACTTC.

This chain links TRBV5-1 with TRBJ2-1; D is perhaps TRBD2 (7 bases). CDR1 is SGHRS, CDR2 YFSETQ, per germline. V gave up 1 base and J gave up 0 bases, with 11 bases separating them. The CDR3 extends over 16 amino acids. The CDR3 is CASSLRGGSSYNEQFF. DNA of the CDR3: TGCGCCAGCAGCTTGAGGGGGGGGAGCTCCTACAATGAGCAGTTCTTC.

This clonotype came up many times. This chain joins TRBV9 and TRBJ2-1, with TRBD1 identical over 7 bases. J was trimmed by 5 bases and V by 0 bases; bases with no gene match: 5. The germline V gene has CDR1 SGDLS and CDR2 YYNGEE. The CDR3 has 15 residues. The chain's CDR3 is CASSVAGTENNEQFF. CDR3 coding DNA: TGTGCCAGCAGCGTAGCCGGGACAGAAAACAATGAGCAGTTCTTC.

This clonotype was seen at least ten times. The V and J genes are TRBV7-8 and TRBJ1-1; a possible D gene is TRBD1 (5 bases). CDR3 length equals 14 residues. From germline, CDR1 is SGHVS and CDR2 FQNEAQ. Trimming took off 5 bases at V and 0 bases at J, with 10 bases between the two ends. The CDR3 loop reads CASSRTGLNTEAFF. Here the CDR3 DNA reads TGTGCCAGCAGCCGCACAGGCCTGAACACTGAAGCTTTCTTT.

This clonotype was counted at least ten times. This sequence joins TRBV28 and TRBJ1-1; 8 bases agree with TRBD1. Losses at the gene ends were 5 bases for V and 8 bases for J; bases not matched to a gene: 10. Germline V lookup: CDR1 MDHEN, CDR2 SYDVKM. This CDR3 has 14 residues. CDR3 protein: CASSPHRQGLEAFF. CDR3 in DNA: TGTGCCAGCAGTCCTCACCGACAGGGGCTAGAAGCTTTCTTT.

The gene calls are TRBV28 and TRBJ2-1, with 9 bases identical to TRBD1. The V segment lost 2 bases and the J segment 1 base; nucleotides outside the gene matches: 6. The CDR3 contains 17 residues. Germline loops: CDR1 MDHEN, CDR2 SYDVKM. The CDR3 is CASSLNRGTGSYNEQFF. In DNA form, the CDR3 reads TGTGCCAGCAGTTTAAACCGAGGGACAGGGTCCTACAATGAGCAGTTCTTC.

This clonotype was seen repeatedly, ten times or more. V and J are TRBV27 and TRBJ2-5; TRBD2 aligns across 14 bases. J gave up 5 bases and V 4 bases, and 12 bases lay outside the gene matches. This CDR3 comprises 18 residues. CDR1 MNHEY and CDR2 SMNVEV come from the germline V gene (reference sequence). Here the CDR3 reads CASSSKLRLAGGGETQYF. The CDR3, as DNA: TGTGCCAGCAGTTCGAAGCTGCGACTAGCGGGAGGGGGGGAGACCCAGTACTTC.

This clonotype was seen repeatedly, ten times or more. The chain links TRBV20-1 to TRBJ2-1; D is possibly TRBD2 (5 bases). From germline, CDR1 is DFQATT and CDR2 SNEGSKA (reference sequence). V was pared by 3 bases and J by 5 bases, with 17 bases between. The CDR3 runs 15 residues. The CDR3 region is CSASLRRLSDNEQFF. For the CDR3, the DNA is TGCAGTGCTAGCCTAAGAAGACTATCCGACAATGAGCAGTTCTTC.

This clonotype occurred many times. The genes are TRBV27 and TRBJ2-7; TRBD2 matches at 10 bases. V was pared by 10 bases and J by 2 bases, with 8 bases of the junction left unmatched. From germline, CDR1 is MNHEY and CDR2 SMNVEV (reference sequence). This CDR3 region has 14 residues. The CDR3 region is CATSKREGAYEQYF. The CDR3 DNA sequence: TGTGCCACCTCCAAGCGGGAGGGCGCCTACGAGCAGTACTTC.

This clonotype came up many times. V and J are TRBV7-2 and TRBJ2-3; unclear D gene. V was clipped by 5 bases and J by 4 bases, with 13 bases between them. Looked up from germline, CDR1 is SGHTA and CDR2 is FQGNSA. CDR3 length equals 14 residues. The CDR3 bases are TGTGCCAGCAGCCCCGACCGGCGGTCAGATACGCAGTATTTT. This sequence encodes CASSPDRRSDTQYF.